A single T cell receptor (beta chain) is shown here with its context. This entry belongs to a study of blood T cell repertoires in COVID-19. Generated by immunoSEQ multiplex PCR, the TCRdb table keeps only in-frame clones and is missing some. Of about 130,000 clones in the sample, 79% were seen once. The CDR3 contains 15 residues. The V segment lost 7 bases and the J segment 6 bases; nucleotides outside the gene matches: 9. Per the germline V gene, CDR1 is LNHDA and CDR2 is SQIVND (reference sequence). The J gene is TRBJ1-4, the V gene TRBV19; 9 bases agree with TRBD1. Specimen: peripheral blood. The TCR sequence derives from a woman in her 70s with COVID-19, enrolled during active disease. CDR3 coding DNA: TGTGCCAGTACCATTGGGACAGGGAAGGATGAAAAACTGTTTTTT. Residues: CASTIGTGKDEKLFF. The whole variable domain, filled in from reference TRBV19 and TRBJ1-4, reads DGGITQSPKYLFRKEGQNVTLSCEQNLNHDAMYWYRQDPGQGLRLIYYSQIVNDFQKGDIAEGYSVSREKKESFPLTVTSAQKNPTAFYLCASTIGTGKDEKLFFGSGTQLSVL.